This T cell receptor beta chain was recorded in a study of T cell responses to AZD1222 COVID-19 vaccine (dated by TCRdb to 2020 to 2023). Some background on the complete study: A total of approximately 240 trial participants underwent TCR sequencing, of whom approximately 200 had received two doses of AZD1222 and some 26 had received two doses of the MenACWY control vaccine. Enrollment into the trials was organized by age into subgroups of 18-55, 56-69 and 70-plus years, and those subgroups contained around 150, 28 and 57 TCR-sequenced participants, respectively.

From cysteine to phenylalanine, the CDR3 is 16 amino acids long. Only the CDR3 DNA is retained, 48 bases long and in frame from the first base. The germline V gene (reference sequence) supplies CDR1 SEHNR and CDR2 FQNEAQ. V loses 1 base, J loses 3 bases, and the germline ends lie 13 bases apart. In this sample, this clone turned up a few times. Its antigen target is currently unknown. It has no much larger one-base neighbor in the sample; base qualities were not kept. The CDR3 regions of human TCRbeta chains were analyzed by immunosequencing. The source study handled its data this way. Repertoire TCRs were checked for matches against a reference library of SARS-CoV-2-specific TCRs that had been generated using the MIRA antigen-specificity platform. Breadth meant the fraction of unique TCRs that were SARS-CoV-2-associated, whereas depth meant the fraction of total T cells that were SARS-CoV-2-associated. Using the MIRA data, every spike-specific TCR was mapped to the spike region that the TCR reacted to and assigned to either a CD4 or a CD8 class. Log10-transformed breadth and depth values were compared by one-way ANOVA with Sidak's multiple comparisons tests. As stored in TCRdb, this immuneACCESS dataset retains in-frame rearrangements with V and J assigned. A fraction of the clones does not appear; measured against another copy, unresolved V genes explain less than half of the discrepancy, and the remainder lacks a known reason. Clone size and the V and J calls come from that table; the DNA yielded D and trimming. The sample yields 75,000 to 95,000 clones; under 90% were counted once. The ten largest clonotypes hold approximately 2.6% of the sample.

Read against the paper, the sample's time point label means: baseline before first vaccination. The label giving this sample's treatment or condition can be read as: meningococcal conjugate vaccine given as trial control. Vaccinee samples were obtained from the UK trials COV001 and COV002, which included a single-blind randomized controlled phase 2/3 trial of AZD1222 (ChAdOx1 nCoV-19) in healthy adults. For TCRbeta chain sequencing, PBMC samples from trial participants were taken at day 0 and at day 28 after the second dose. Points the paper makes about the study in general: In the small 56-69-year group, the increase in depth fell short of significance, most likely because of low power. No day 14 peak-response samples were available, so repertoires were characterized only after the peak T cell response. The vaccine-associated CD4 TCRs covered the entire spike protein, and the dominant responses fell in regions 160-218 and 743-854. Participants were mostly white British, with more females than males. The authors suggested clonal diversity may have been underestimated. Reportedly, almost half of the unique spike-specific TCRs recognized epitopes lying outside the regions that are mutated in the B.1.351 and B.1.1.7 variants. Spike-specific TCR breadth and depth rose significantly after two AZD1222 doses compared with day 0 and with MenACWY recipients. Conclusions about previously exposed vaccinees are limited, since just six or seven AZD1222 recipients were seropositive for SARS-CoV-2 at baseline.

This sequence uses TRBV7-9 and TRBJ1-3, with TRBD1 perhaps the D gene, on 5 matching bases. Specimen: peripheral blood, collected on day 0 of MenACWY control vaccination. This sequence originates from an adult in good health. Here the CDR3 is given as CASSLEPPGNGNTIYF. The DNA reads as follows: TGTGCCAGCAGCTTAGAACCTCCAGGGAATGGAAACACCATATATTTT.